Presented here are 22 T cell receptor beta chains from one specimen sequenced in a study of T-cell reconstitution after alpha-beta-depleted transplantation in children. A TCRbeta library incorporating unique molecular identifiers was prepared. From the PCR reads, TCRdb called clonotypes with MiXCR, one entry per CDR3 protein. The sample carries about 500,000 distinct CDR3 sequences, 10% to 12% recorded once. This specimen was PBMCs, mostly from graft donor cells, taken 180 days after TCRalphabeta/CD19-depleted stem cell transplant. The receptors here all came from a female patient between 2 and 15 years old who had a stem cell transplant for aplastic anemia, so the T cells may come from the graft donor.

This clonotype occurred a few times. The chain carries TRBV15 and TRBJ2-2, with 11 bases matching TRBD2. The trim removed 3 bases at V and 6 bases at J, leaving 6 bases unmatched. This CDR3 region has 16 residues. CDR1 and CDR2 from the germline V gene are LNHNV and YYDKDF (reference sequence). CDR3 in amino acids: CATSRTSGTAPGELFF. CDR3 in DNA: TGTGCCACCAGCAGGACTAGCGGGACGGCCCCCGGGGAGCTGTTTTTT.

The CDR3 reads CASSYNEVYEQYF. Here the CDR3 DNA reads TGTGCCAGCAGTTACAACGAGGTATACGAGCAGTACTTC. V is TRBV6-5 and J is TRBJ2-7; D gene ambiguous. Between the trimmed V and J ends, which lost 2 bases and 4 bases, there was a span of 9 bases. This CDR3 is 13 amino acids long. Germline CDR1 MNHEY, CDR2 SVGAGI.

The chain joins TRBV27 to TRBJ1-1; no clear D. V shed 5 bases and J shed 3 bases, with 10 bases lying between them. The CDR3 runs 13 residues. CDR1 is MNHEY and CDR2 is SMNVEV in the germline V gene (reference sequence). The chain's CDR3 is CASSIWRDTEAFF. The CDR3 DNA sequence: TGTGCCAGCAGTATATGGAGGGACACTGAAGCTTTCTTT.

This clonotype was counted between two and nine times. J is TRBJ1-5 and V is TRBV28, with D possibly TRBD1 on 5 matching bases. Trimming removed 11 bases at V and 1 base at J, with 18 bases between. CDR3 size: 15 residues. Germline V lookup: CDR1 MDHEN, CDR2 SYDVKM. The CDR3 nucleotides are TGTGCCCTAAAAGGGGCAGTCGGAAGCAATCAGCCCCAGCATTTT. It translates to CALKGAVGSNQPQHF.

This chain connects TRBV20-1 to TRBJ1-5; 8 bases match TRBD1. The V gene's germline CDR1 is DFQATT and CDR2 SNEGSKA (reference sequence). CDR3 length: 15 residues. V shed 7 bases and J 5 bases; nucleotides not matched to a gene: 13. CDR3 in amino acids: CSDYYRDRRYQPQHF. The DNA for the CDR3 is TGCAGTGACTACTACCGGGACAGGCGGTATCAGCCCCAGCATTTT.

The table lists this clonotype with a few counts. This chain uses TRBV12-3 or TRBV12-4 with TRBJ1-6; a possible D gene is TRBD1 (5 bases). This CDR3 is built from 14 residues. Trimming removed 6 bases from V and 7 bases from J, with 13 bases in between. CDR3 sequence: CASSPSGRNSPLHF. CDR3 in DNA: TGTGCCAGCAGCCCCTCGGGGCGGAATTCACCCCTCCACTTT.

The V gene is TRBV9, the J gene TRBJ2-2; D could derive from TRBD1 or TRBD2 (5 bases each). The germline gives CDR1 SGDLS, CDR2 YYNGEE. The CDR3 spans 15 residues. V shed 4 bases and J shed 1 base, with 11 bases lying between them. This CDR3 is CASSPHGGNTGELFF. CDR3 bases: TGTGCCAGCAGCCCCCATGGGGGGAACACCGGGGAGCTGTTTTTT.

This clonotype was seen a handful of times. This chain links TRBV11-3 with TRBJ2-5, with 9 bases that match TRBD1. J was trimmed by 4 bases and V by 4 bases; bases with no gene match: 13. Germline lookup yields CDR1 SGHNT and CDR2 YENEEA. The CDR3 is 17 residues long. The CDR3 reads CASSSIWGQGRGETQYF. DNA of the CDR3: TGTGCCAGCAGCTCCATCTGGGGACAGGGACGGGGAGAGACCCAGTACTTC.

This clonotype has only a few counts. V gene TRBV20-1 combines with J gene TRBJ2-3, with TRBD1 matching 12 bases. This CDR3 region has 16 residues. The V and J ends lost 1 base and 4 bases, in that order; junction bases with no gene match: 6. Looked up from germline, CDR1 is DFQATT and CDR2 is SNEGSKA (reference sequence). The CDR3: CSARGPGTGGPDTQYF. Here the CDR3 DNA reads TGCAGTGCTAGAGGGCCCGGGACAGGGGGCCCAGATACGCAGTATTTT.

The chain employs TRBV11-2 and TRBJ2-5; D perhaps matches TRBD2 (5 bases). Trimming took 1 base from V and 1 from J, leaving 10 bases between them. This CDR3 is built from 15 residues. Germline V gene data show CDR1 as SGHAT and CDR2 as FQNNGV. CDR3 in amino acids: CASSLVREGQETQYF. The CDR3 bases are TGTGCCAGCAGCTTAGTTCGCGAGGGCCAAGAGACCCAGTACTTC.

This clonotype turned up a few times. The chain recombines TRBV10-3 with TRBJ2-1; no reliable D call. Trimming left V 11 bases short and J 0 bases short, with 11 bases between. The CDR3 loop spans 13 amino acids. In germline, CDR1 is ENHRY, CDR2 SYGVKD. The chain's CDR3 is CALLWGSYNEQFF. The CDR3, as DNA: TGTGCCCTACTCTGGGGCTCCTACAATGAGCAGTTCTTC.

The count of this clonotype is one. The rearrangement links TRBV11-1 to TRBJ2-5; 9 nucleotides match TRBD2. The length of the CDR3 is 15 residues. CDR1 and CDR2 (germline): SGHAT, FQDESV (reference sequence). The V gene end was trimmed by 2 bases and the J gene end by 4 bases; junction bases not matched to a gene: 5. In DNA form, the CDR3 reads TGTGCCAGCAGCTTACCTAGCGGGGCGGGAGAGACCCAGTACTTC. Protein product: CASSLPSGAGETQYF.

This clonotype was detected a few times. This chain joins TRBV7-3 and TRBJ2-7, with 8 bases lining up with TRBD2. The CDR3 spans 16 residues. Trimming removed 4 bases from V and 2 bases from J; junction bases left unmatched: 10. The germline V gene encodes CDR1 SGHTA and CDR2 FQGTGA. Here the CDR3 DNA reads TGTGCCAGCAGCTCCCGACCCTCCGGGGGGGCCTACGAGCAGTACTTC. Translation: CASSSRPSGGAYEQYF.

The CDR3 here is CASSPDSDRTYNEQFF. CDR3 coding DNA: TGTGCCAGCAGCCCGGACAGTGACCGGACATACAATGAGCAGTTCTTC. The V and J genes are TRBV7-8 and TRBJ2-1; maybe TRBD1 (6 bases). This CDR3 has 16 amino acids. Trimming took off 5 bases at V and 4 bases at J, with 18 bases between the two ends. CDR1 is SGHVS and CDR2 is FQNEAQ in the germline V gene.

This clonotype occurred a few times. Here the CDR3 DNA reads TGCAGTGCTAGAGAGGCCGGGACAGTCCCTTGGGAGCAGTACTTC. Protein sequence: CSAREAGTVPWEQYF. The rearrangement joins TRBV20-1 to TRBJ2-7, with TRBD1 matching over 7 bases. V dropped 0 bases and J dropped 7; count of bases not matched to a gene: 12. The CDR3 is 15 residues long. CDR1 and CDR2 (germline): DFQATT, SNEGSKA (reference sequence).

V gene TRBV12-3 or TRBV12-4 combines with J gene TRBJ2-5, with D possibly being TRBD1 or TRBD2 (6 bases each). Trimming removed 3 bases at V and 5 bases at J, with 13 bases between. This CDR3 comprises 14 residues. CDR3 loop: CASSFNPGAETQYF. The CDR3 coding sequence is TGTGCCAGCAGTTTCAACCCGGGGGCCGAGACCCAGTACTTC.

This clonotype was seen at least ten times. The rearrangement links TRBV9 to TRBJ2-2; 8 bases map to TRBD2. V was pared by 4 bases and J by 4 bases, with 6 bases of the junction left unmatched. The CDR3 has 15 residues. Germline CDR1 and CDR2: SGDLS and YYNGEE. DNA for the CDR3: TGTGCCAGCAGCCCCACGGGAGGGTCCACCGGGGAGCTGTTTTTT. It specifies CASSPTGGSTGELFF.

A note on this clonotype: A much larger clone differs by one base, so this may be a read error. The V call is TRBV24-1, the J call TRBJ2-1, with no clear D. V dropped 5 bases and J dropped 1 base, with 8 bases sitting between them. CDR1 is KGHDR and CDR2 is SFDVKD in the germline V gene. This CDR3 comprises 14 residues. CDR3 nucleotides: TGTGCCACCAGTGTTCCAGGTTCCTACAATGAGCAGTTCTTC. As protein: CATSVPGSYNEQFF.

The rearrangement links TRBV7-6 to TRBJ2-1; TRBD2 matches at 14 bases. Germline CDR1 reads SGHVS; CDR2 reads FNYEAQ. Unmatched junction bases numbered 5, after V lost 0 bases and J lost 7 bases. The CDR3 covers 17 residues. This chain's CDR3 is CASSLAGLAGGWNEQFF. The CDR3 coding sequence is TGTGCCAGCAGCTTAGCCGGACTAGCGGGGGGATGGAATGAGCAGTTCTTC.

This chain links TRBV12-3 or TRBV12-4 with TRBJ1-5; 7 bases are shared with TRBD1. There are 16 residues in the CDR3. The J segment lost 0 bases and the V segment lost 5 bases, leaving 7 bases of the junction unmatched. CDR3 nucleotides: TGTGCCAGCAGTGACGGGACAGCGTATAGCAATCAGCCCCAGCATTTT. Its protein is CASSDGTAYSNQPQHF.

Remarks on this clonotype: The germline gene is not matched at one end of the junction; a read error may be the cause. The rearrangement uses TRBV28 and TRBJ1-2; 7 bases are shared with TRBD1. The CDR3 has 13 amino acids. The germline CDR1 and CDR2 sequences are MDHEN and SYDVKM. The chain's CDR3 is CASSFRGRDGYAF. The CDR3 DNA follows: TGTGCCAGCAGTTTCAGGGGGAGAGATGGCTACGCCTTC.

This clonotype was counted at least ten times. J is TRBJ2-4 and V is TRBV20-1; TRBD2 aligns across 13 bases. Germline CDR1 is DFQATT and CDR2 is SNEGSKA (reference sequence). The J segment lost 1 base and the V segment lost 6 bases, leaving 9 bases of the junction unmatched. The CDR3 is 17 residues long. The CDR3 bases are TGCAGTGCCCAACTAGCGGGAGGGCCGGGGGCCAAAAACATTCAGTACTTC. It specifies CSAQLAGGPGAKNIQYF.